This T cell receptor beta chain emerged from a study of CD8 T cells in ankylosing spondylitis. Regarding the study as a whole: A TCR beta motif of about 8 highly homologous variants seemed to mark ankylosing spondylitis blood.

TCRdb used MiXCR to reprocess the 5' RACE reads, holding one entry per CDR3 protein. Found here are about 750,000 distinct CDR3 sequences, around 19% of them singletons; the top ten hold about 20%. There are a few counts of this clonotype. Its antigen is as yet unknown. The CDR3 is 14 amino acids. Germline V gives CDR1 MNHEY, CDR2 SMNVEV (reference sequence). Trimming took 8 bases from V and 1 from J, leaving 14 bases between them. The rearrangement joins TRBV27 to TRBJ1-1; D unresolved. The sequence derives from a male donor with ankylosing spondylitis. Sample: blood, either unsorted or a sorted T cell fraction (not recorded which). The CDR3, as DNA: TGTGCCAGCGCTTTGGACGCGGCGAACACTGAAGCTTTCTTT. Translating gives CASALDAANTEAFF.